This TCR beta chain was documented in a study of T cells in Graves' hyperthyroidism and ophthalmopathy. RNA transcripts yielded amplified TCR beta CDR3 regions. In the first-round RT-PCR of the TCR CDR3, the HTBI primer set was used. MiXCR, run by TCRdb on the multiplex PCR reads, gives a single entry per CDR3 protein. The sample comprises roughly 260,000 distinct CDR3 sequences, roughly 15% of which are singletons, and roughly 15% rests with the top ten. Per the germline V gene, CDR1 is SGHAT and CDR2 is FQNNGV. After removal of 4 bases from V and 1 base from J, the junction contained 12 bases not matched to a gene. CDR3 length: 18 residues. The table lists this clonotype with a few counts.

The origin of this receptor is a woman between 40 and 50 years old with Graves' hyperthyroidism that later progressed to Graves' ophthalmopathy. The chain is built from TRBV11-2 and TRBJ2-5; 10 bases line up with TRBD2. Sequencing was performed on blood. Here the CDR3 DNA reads TGTGCCAGCAGCTCCCGGCCCCGACTAGCGGGTTTCCAAGAGACCCAGTACTTC. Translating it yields CASSSRPRLAGFQETQYF. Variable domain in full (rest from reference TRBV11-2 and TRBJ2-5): EAGVAQSPRYKIIEKRQSVAFWCNPISGHATLYWYQQILGQGPKLLIQFQNNGVVDDSQLPKDRFSAERLKGVDSTLKIQPAKLEDSAVYLCASSSRPRLAGFQETQYFGPGTRLLVL.